What follows are 4 T cell receptor beta chains derived from one specimen sequenced in a study of T cells after yellow fever vaccination. One entry per CDR3 protein results from TCRdb running MiXCR on the 5' RACE reads. This sample has 150,000 to 200,000 distinct CDR3 sequences, with approximately 6.2% found just once. The material was CD4+ T cells sorted from PBMCs, obtained on the day of the first yellow fever vaccination. The origin of the receptors is a man between 18 and 35 years old who received the YFV17D yellow fever vaccine.

This clonotype was seen a handful of times. The CDR3 region is CASSPQSGVRNTEAFF. The CDR3 bases are TGTGCCAGCAGCCCCCAAAGTGGGGTCCGGAACACTGAAGCTTTCTTT. V is TRBV7-2 and J is TRBJ1-1, with D unresolved. CDR1 is SGHTA, CDR2 FQGNSA, per germline. The CDR3 is made up of 16 amino acids. V lost 5 bases to trimming and J lost 1 base, with 17 bases between them.

This clonotype was seen ten or more times. V is TRBV6-2 or TRBV6-3 and J is TRBJ2-3, with a possible D match to TRBD1 (5 bases). The CDR3 runs 12 residues. V lost 8 bases and J 6 bases, leaving 12 bases between the germline ends. Germline CDR1 and CDR2: MNHEY and SVGEGT. The CDR3: CASENQGDTQYF. CDR3 in DNA: TGTGCCAGCGAGAACCAGGGTGATACGCAGTATTTT.

Ten or more counts support this clonotype. The chain is built from TRBV7-9 and TRBJ1-1; D not resolved. Germline CDR1 SEHNR, CDR2 FQNEAQ (reference sequence). Trimming pared 2 bases from V and 0 bases from J, leaving 1 base between. The CDR3 consists of 12 residues. The CDR3 region has the DNA TGTGCCAGCAGCTTACTGAACACTGAAGCTTTCTTT. Amino acid sequence: CASSLLNTEAFF.

This clonotype was detected ten times or more. The chain joins TRBV5-1 to TRBJ2-2, with D perhaps TRBD1 or TRBD2 (5 bases each). Looked up from germline, CDR1 is SGHRS and CDR2 is YFSETQ. V lost 4 bases, J lost 6 bases, and 16 bases lay in between. CDR3 size: 15 residues. The CDR3 DNA is TGCGCCAGCAGCCCCCAGGGAGCCGGGGCCGGGGAGCTGTTTTTT. This codes for CASSPQGAGAGELFF.